Sequencing of this T cell receptor (beta chain) was carried out in a study of response to subunit inactivated influenza vaccine. In germline, CDR1 is SNHLY, CDR2 FYNNEI. V was cut by 6 bases and J by 4 bases, with 10 bases left in between. There are 13 residues in the CDR3. MiXCR was run by TCRdb on the RT-PCR reads, yielding one entry per CDR3 protein. The table shows 600,000 to 700,000 distinct CDR3 sequences, with around 15% occurring only once. This clonotype was observed a few times. The input for sequencing was PBMCs from blood, taken 14 days before vaccination. The source is a middle-aged man who received an inactivated influenza vaccine. J is TRBJ2-1 and V is TRBV2; possibly TRBD2 for D (6 bases). Written as DNA, the CDR3 is TGTGCCAGCAGGGAGCGGGCATACAATGAGCAGTTCTTC. It encodes CASRERAYNEQFF.